These 2 T cell receptor beta chains share one sample of origin, sequenced in a study of blood T cell repertoires in COVID-19. Generated by immunoSEQ multiplex PCR, the TCRdb table keeps only in-frame clones and is missing some. The sample has over 95,000 clones; over 80% are singletons. Sequencing used peripheral blood. These receptors were obtained from a woman in her forties or fifties with acute or convalescent COVID-19.

This sequence joins TRBV28 and TRBJ2-5; the D gene is possibly TRBD1 (6 bases). Germline assignment: CDR1 MDHEN and CDR2 SYDVKM. V gave up 3 bases and J gave up 5 bases, with 16 bases separating them. The CDR3 loop spans 15 amino acids. The CDR3 is CASSFAPGVSETQYF. The DNA for the CDR3 is TGTGCCAGCAGTTTCGCACCAGGGGTTTCGGAGACCCAGTACTTC. Supplemented by reference TRBV28 and TRBJ2-5, the full variable domain reads DVKVTQSSRYLVKRTGEKVFLECVQDMDHENMFWYRQDPGLGLRLIYFSYDVKMKEKGDIPEGYSVSREKKERFSLILESASTNQTSMYLCASSFAPGVSETQYFGPGTRLLVL.

The J gene is TRBJ1-2, the V gene TRBV4-1, with 7 bases matching TRBD1. Germline assignment: CDR1 MGHRA and CDR2 YSYEKL. V shed 4 bases and J 4 bases; nucleotides not matched to a gene: 12. The CDR3 has 16 residues. The CDR3 here is CASSPDRARGGYGYTF. Written as DNA, the CDR3 is TGCGCCAGCAGCCCTGACAGGGCCCGGGGTGGCTATGGCTACACCTTC.